In this sample, the clone carrying this TCR beta chain turned up many times. Its antigen is unidentified. Trimming left V 7 bases short and J 1 base short, with 10 bases between. Looked up from germline, CDR1 is LNHDA and CDR2 is SQIVND (reference sequence). The CDR3 has 13 residues. This entry belongs to a study of regulatory T cells in long-lasting Graves disease. General study points: Persistent disease exhibited a predilection for TRBV28, TRBJ1-2 and TRBJ2-5.

The time point: newly diagnosed GD, antithyroid drugs for less than 3 months. After RNA was extracted from PBMCs, the TCR library was made from it. A blood draw put about 9.9 milliliters of peripheral blood into EDTA tubes. Researchers made TCR beta libraries by using iRepertoire HTBI primers and running Arm-PCR on CDR3 regions. MiXCR, applied by TCRdb to the multiplex PCR reads, yields one record per CDR3 protein. The sample lists a few hundred thousand distinct CDR3 sequences, about 19% occurring once. The sample was also reused in another study, on T cells in Graves' hyperthyroidism and ophthalmopathy. That study reports: Initially, a first-round RT-PCR of the TCR CDR3 employed the HTBI primer set.

The rearrangement links TRBV19 to TRBJ1-1; D is undetermined. The sample consisted of peripheral blood mononuclear cells (PBMCs), taken at new diagnosis, from a patient treated with antithyroid drugs. The receptor was derived from a woman in her 30s with Graves disease. The CDR3 DNA reads TGTGCCAGTAATCGCGGACGGAACACTGAAGCTTTCTTT. This gives the protein CASNRGRNTEAFF.